One TCR beta chain is described in this entry. Germline CDR1 and CDR2: MNHEY and SVGEGT. Between the trimmed V and J ends, which lost 6 bases and 2 bases, there was a span of 13 bases. This CDR3 contains 14 residues. This sample is part of a study of control samples from healthy donors and cancer patients. The assay was immunoSEQ multiplex PCR, and TCRdb's table has in-frame clones only and misses some. The sample holds approximately 94,000 clones, roughly nine tenths seen once. The chain links TRBV6-2 or TRBV6-3 to TRBJ1-2; no clear D. The material sequenced was blood. The sequence was collected from a woman aged 45-65 years in good health. The chain's CDR3 is CASSPSGRNYGYTF. CDR3 bases: TGTGCCAGCAGCCCGTCCGGGCGAAACTATGGCTACACCTTC.